These 21 T cell receptor beta chains share one sample of origin, sequenced in a study of T cells in Graves' hyperthyroidism and ophthalmopathy. It was RNA transcripts that yielded the amplified TCR beta CDR3 regions. RT-PCR in the first round (using the HTBI primer set) targeted the TCR CDR3. One entry per CDR3 protein, called by TCRdb with MiXCR from the multiplex PCR reads. The repertoire has fewer than 900,000 distinct CDR3 sequences, under 20% of them found once; the top ten carry over 15%. The specimen sequenced was blood. The receptors shown here come from a woman in her forties or fifties with Graves' hyperthyroidism that later progressed to Graves' ophthalmopathy.

This clonotype was observed at least ten times. The chain has TRBV30 and TRBJ1-1; D unresolved. This CDR3 spans 12 amino acids. Germline loops: CDR1 GTSNPN, CDR2 SVGIG (reference sequence). Trimming removed 5 bases from V and 5 bases from J, with 12 bases in between. The CDR3 here is CAWASGETEAFF. The CDR3 DNA is TGTGCCTGGGCCTCCGGGGAGACTGAAGCTTTCTTT.

This clonotype was counted at least ten times. V is TRBV20-1 and J is TRBJ2-5, with D possibly TRBD2 on 7 matching bases. CDR1 is DFQATT, CDR2 SNEGSKA, per germline (reference sequence). The CDR3 contains 15 residues. With 7 bases removed from V and 5 bases from J, the gap between germline ends came to 23 bases. As DNA, the CDR3 is TGCAGTGTGAAAAACCCGGGGGGCTGGTGGGAGACCCAGTACTTC. As protein: CSVKNPGGWWETQYF.

The table lists this clonotype with a few counts. The rearrangement links TRBV4-2 to TRBJ1-2; 7 nucleotides match TRBD1. Trimming removed 0 bases from V and 3 bases from J; junction bases left unmatched: 4. Germline-derived CDR1 and CDR2 are LGHNA and YNFKEQ. The length of the CDR3 is 15 residues. The CDR3 sequence: CASSQDWQGDYGYTF. CDR3 in DNA: TGTGCCAGCAGCCAAGATTGGCAGGGGGACTATGGCTACACCTTC.

V is TRBV12-3 or TRBV12-4 and J is TRBJ1-2, with TRBD1 matching over 8 bases. V lost 5 bases, J lost 4 bases, and 9 bases stayed unmatched. The CDR3 has 15 amino acids. The CDR3 region has the DNA TGTGCCAGCAGTCCAGGGCCAGGGGGCCGCTATGGCTACACCTTC. This encodes CASSPGPGGRYGYTF.

This clonotype was counted ten times or more. CDR3 nucleotide sequence: TGCAGTGCTAGAATGTTTAGCGGGGGTGGAGAGACCCAGTACTTC. This codes for CSARMFSGGGETQYF. This sequence joins TRBV20-1 and TRBJ2-5, with TRBD2 matching 9 bases. V shed 2 bases and J 4 bases; nucleotides not matched to a gene: 8. CDR1 is DFQATT and CDR2 is SNEGSKA in the germline V gene (reference sequence). This CDR3 has 15 amino acids.

This clonotype was seen a handful of times. This rearrangement joins TRBV20-1 to TRBJ2-3; TRBD2 might be the D (7 bases). Germline CDR1 and CDR2: DFQATT and SNEGSKA (reference sequence). There are 13 residues in the CDR3. Trimming cost V 1 base and J 6 bases, with 11 bases left between them. CDR3 nucleotides: TGCAGTGCTAGAGGGGGGGGGCTCGATACGCAGTATTTT. Encoded protein: CSARGGGLDTQYF.

J is TRBJ2-5 and V is TRBV6-1; TRBD1 agrees at 11 bases. Germline values: CDR1 MNHNS, CDR2 SASEGT. After removal of 0 bases from V and 0 bases from J, the junction contained 12 bases not matched to a gene. The CDR3 extends over 20 amino acids. The CDR3 DNA follows: TGTGCCAGCAGTGAAGCTGGAGGACAGGGGGCGAATCCGTACCAAGAGACCCAGTACTTC. It codes for CASSEAGGQGANPYQETQYF.

This clonotype has a handful of counts. The chain employs TRBV6-1 and TRBJ1-2; D uncertain. Trimming cost V 2 bases and J 1 base, with 14 bases left between them. This CDR3 has 16 amino acids. Looked up from germline, CDR1 is MNHNS and CDR2 is SASEGT. CDR3 sequence: CASSELGQVFNYGYTF. DNA for the CDR3: TGTGCCAGCAGTGAACTTGGTCAGGTCTTTAACTATGGCTACACCTTC.

The chain combines TRBV7-9 with TRBJ1-1, with TRBD1 identical over 9 bases. This CDR3 has 14 amino acids. Germline V lookup: CDR1 SEHNR, CDR2 FQNEAQ (reference sequence). The V and J ends lost 5 bases and 4 bases, in that order; junction bases with no gene match: 5. This CDR3 is CASSRDRVSTEAFF. Here the CDR3 DNA reads TGTGCCAGCAGCCGGGACAGGGTGAGCACTGAAGCTTTCTTT. Full variable domain (outside the CDR3, taken from reference TRBV7-9 and TRBJ1-1): DTGVSQNPRHKITKRGQNVTFRCDPISEHNRLYWYRQTLGQGPEFLTYFQNEAQLEKSRLLSDRFSAERPKGSFSTLEIQRTEQGDSAMYLCASSRDRVSTEAFFGQGTRLTVV.

The rearrangement links TRBV30 to TRBJ1-6, with D perhaps TRBD1 (6 bases). Germline V lookup: CDR1 GTSNPN, CDR2 SVGIG (reference sequence). V lost 6 bases and J lost 7, with 16 bases in between. The CDR3 has 14 residues. DNA of the CDR3: TGTGCCTGCCAAGAGGGGGGGACGAATTCACCCCTCCACTTT. This codes for CACQEGGTNSPLHF.

Only a few counts were recorded for this clonotype. The V call is TRBV27, the J call TRBJ2-2; D is uncertain. This CDR3 is 15 amino acids long. Looked up from germline, CDR1 is MNHEY and CDR2 is SMNVEV (reference sequence). V dropped 8 bases and J dropped 1 base, with 14 bases sitting between them. In DNA, the CDR3 is TGTGCCAGCTCTATAAGGTCCGGGAACACCGGGGAGCTGTTTTTT. This encodes CASSIRSGNTGELFF.

This clonotype appeared many times. V gene TRBV11-2 combines with J gene TRBJ2-1, with unresolved D. Trimming shortened V by 3 bases and J by 8 bases, and 5 bases separated the two germline ends. Germline V gene data show CDR1 as SGHAT and CDR2 as FQNNGV. CDR3 length equals 11 residues. The CDR3 sequence is CASSFRHEQFF. CDR3 nucleotide sequence: TGTGCCAGCAGCTTTCGTCATGAGCAGTTCTTC. Full variable domain (rest looked up from reference TRBV11-2 and TRBJ2-1): EAGVAQSPRYKIIEKRQSVAFWCNPISGHATLYWYQQILGQGPKLLIQFQNNGVVDDSQLPKDRFSAERLKGVDSTLKIQPAKLEDSAVYLCASSFRHEQFFGPGTRLTVL.

V is TRBV6-5 and J is TRBJ2-2; D perhaps matches TRBD1 (5 bases). The CDR3 is 17 amino acids. Germline CDR1 MNHEY, CDR2 SVGAGI. The ends were cut back, 3 bases at V and 3 bases at J, with 17 bases in the middle. The CDR3 DNA reads TGTGCCAGCAGTTATCATCGGACAACGCGAGACACCGGGGAGCTGTTTTTT. Encoded protein: CASSYHRTTRDTGELFF.

In this sample, this clonotype turned up many times. The V call is TRBV2, the J call TRBJ2-1, with D hard to call. V gave up 7 bases and J gave up 7 bases, with 11 bases separating them. Germline CDR1 SNHLY, CDR2 FYNNEI. The length of the CDR3 is 12 residues. CDR3 loop: CASNRAQNEQFF. The CDR3 nucleotides are TGTGCCAGCAACCGGGCCCAAAATGAGCAGTTCTTC.

As for this clonotype: The junction departs from the called germline gene at one end, perhaps through a read error. The V and J genes are TRBV12-3 or TRBV12-4 and TRBJ2-6; 9 bases line up with TRBD2. The CDR3 totals 19 residues. The CDR3 loop reads CASSPLKRGDPSGANVPTF. As DNA, the CDR3 is TGTGCCAGCAGTCCGTTAAAGCGGGGGGACCCCTCTGGGGCCAACGTCCCGACTTTC.

This clonotype has only a few counts. This chain joins TRBV20-1 and TRBJ1-5; perhaps TRBD1 as D (6 bases). The V gene's germline CDR1 is DFQATT and CDR2 SNEGSKA (reference sequence). The CDR3 has 17 residues. The V end was cut by 0 bases, the J end by 2 bases, with 17 bases between. The CDR3, as DNA: TGCAGTGCTAGAGACGGGACAAGGGGCGGCGGCAATCAGCCCCAGCATTTT. Translation: CSARDGTRGGGNQPQHF.

This clonotype has at least ten counts. The J gene is TRBJ1-6, the V gene TRBV20-1; TRBD1 might be the D (6 bases). Between the trimmed V and J ends, which lost 1 base and 8 bases, there was a span of 12 bases. Germline assignment: CDR1 DFQATT and CDR2 SNEGSKA (reference sequence). The CDR3 runs 14 residues. The CDR3 is CSARVRGVDSPLHF. In nucleotides, the CDR3 is TGCAGTGCTAGAGTCAGGGGTGTTGATTCACCCCTCCACTTT.

The chain links TRBV19 to TRBJ2-5; D remains ambiguous. The CDR3 loop spans 15 amino acids. In germline, CDR1 is LNHDA, CDR2 SQIVND (reference sequence). Trimming shortened V by 4 bases and J by 5 bases, and 17 bases separated the two germline ends. The CDR3 spells CASSTNSATRETQYF. CDR3 bases: TGTGCCAGTAGTACAAACAGCGCTACTCGGGAGACCCAGTACTTC.

This clonotype has just a few counts. This chain uses TRBV12-3 or TRBV12-4 with TRBJ1-5; no firm D call. The CDR3 has 13 residues. The V and J ends lost 7 bases and 4 bases respectively, with 11 bases between them. CDR3: CASTPNTNQPQHF. The CDR3 DNA is TGTGCCAGCACCCCGAATACAAATCAGCCCCAGCATTTT.

The chain combines TRBV4-1 with TRBJ1-1; 9 bases map to TRBD1. The trim removed 5 bases at V and 5 bases at J, leaving 9 bases unmatched. The length of the CDR3 is 15 residues. Germline CDR1 is MGHRA and CDR2 is YSYEKL. The CDR3 spells CASSYPTGGLTEAFF. The CDR3 region has the DNA TGCGCCAGCAGCTACCCGACAGGGGGTTTGACTGAAGCTTTCTTT.

In its sample, this clonotype was seen many times. The V call is TRBV5-1, the J call TRBJ1-1; D possibly corresponds to TRBD1 (5 bases). The CDR3 is 13 amino acids. Germline V gene sequence: CDR1 SGHRS, CDR2 YFSETQ. V was clipped by 7 bases and J by 3 bases, with 13 bases between them. CDR3 DNA: TGCGCCAGCCGAAAAGGGGCGGACACTGAAGCTTTCTTT. This codes for CASRKGADTEAFF.